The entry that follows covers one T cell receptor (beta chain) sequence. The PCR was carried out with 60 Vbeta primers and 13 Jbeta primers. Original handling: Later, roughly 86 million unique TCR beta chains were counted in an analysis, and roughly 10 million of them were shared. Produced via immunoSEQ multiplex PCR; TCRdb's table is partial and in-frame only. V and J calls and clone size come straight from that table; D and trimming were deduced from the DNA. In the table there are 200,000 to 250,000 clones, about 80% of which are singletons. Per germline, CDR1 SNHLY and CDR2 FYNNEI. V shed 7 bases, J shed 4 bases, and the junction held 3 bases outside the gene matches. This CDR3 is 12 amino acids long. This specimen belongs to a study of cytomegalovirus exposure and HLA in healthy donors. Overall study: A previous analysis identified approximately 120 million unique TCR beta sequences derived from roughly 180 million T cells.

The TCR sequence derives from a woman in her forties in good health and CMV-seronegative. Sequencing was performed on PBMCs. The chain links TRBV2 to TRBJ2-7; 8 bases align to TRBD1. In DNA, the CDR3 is TGTGCCAGCATCTGGACAGGGTACGAGCAGTACTTC. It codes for CASIWTGYEQYF.